A single sample is the source of the 21 T cell receptor beta chains below, sequenced in a study of shared clonotypes between healthy human individuals. Libraries were prepared by immunoSEQ multiplex PCR; TCRdb keeps only in-frame clonotypes and omits some of them. The sample holds about 600,000 clones, just over 75% seen once. The sequenced sample was PBMCs. The receptor set was obtained from a woman between 40 and 55 years old in good health. Some clones in this sample may be carry-over from other donors' samples.

This chain joins TRBV14 and TRBJ1-5; D ambiguous. CDR3 size: 13 residues. CDR1 and CDR2 from the germline V gene are SGHDN and FVKESK. Trimming took 4 bases from V and 3 from J, leaving 7 bases between them. The CDR3 DNA reads TGTGCCAGCAGCCTCGGTCCCAATCAGCCCCAGCATTTT. Its translation is CASSLGPNQPQHF.

This clone has at least ten counts. Other DNA sequences in the same sample also yield this CDR3. The V call is TRBV29-1, the J call TRBJ2-7; D gene unclear. Germline V gene lookup returns CDR1 SQVTM and CDR2 ANQGSEA. The CDR3 totals 12 residues. Trimming took 4 bases from V and 5 from J, leaving 12 bases between them. This CDR3 reads CSVGSGGHEQYF. The CDR3 nucleotides read TGCAGCGTTGGGAGTGGTGGGCACGAGCAGTACTTC.

This rearrangement joins TRBV30 to TRBJ2-7; D is undetermined. This CDR3 has 13 amino acids. V lost 4 bases to trimming and J lost 3 bases, with 13 bases between them. Germline V gene data show CDR1 as GTSNPN and CDR2 as SVGIG (reference sequence). CDR3 sequence: CAWNPFRDYEQYF. For the CDR3, the DNA is TGTGCCTGGAACCCCTTTAGAGACTACGAGCAGTACTTC.

The chain uses TRBV5-1 and TRBJ1-2; TRBD1 might be the D (5 bases). The germline V gene encodes CDR1 SGHRS and CDR2 YFSETQ. With 5 bases removed from V and 0 bases from J, the gap between germline ends came to 11 bases. CDR3 length: 14 residues. DNA of the CDR3: TGCGCCAGCAGTCCCGACAGTCCTAACTATGGCTACACCTTC. This encodes CASSPDSPNYGYTF. The entire variable domain, with the rest obtained from reference TRBV5-1 and TRBJ1-2, is as follows: KAGVTQTPRYLIKTRGQQVTLSCSPISGHRSVSWYQQTPGQGLQFLFEYFSETQRNKGNFPGRFSGRQFSNSRSEMNVSTLELGDSALYLCASSPDSPNYGYTFGSGTRLTVV.

The chain has TRBV18 and TRBJ2-3, with 8 positions matching TRBD1. Germline trimming cut 6 bases from V and 5 bases from J; bases unmatched to any gene: 4. CDR3 length: 13 residues. Germline assignment: CDR1 KGHSH and CDR2 LQKENI. The CDR3 DNA reads as TGTGCCAGCTCGCTAGACAGGGGAGATACGCAGTATTTT. Its protein is CASSLDRGDTQYF. Full variable domain (outside the CDR3, taken from reference TRBV18 and TRBJ2-3): NAGVMQNPRHLVRRRGQEARLRCSPMKGHSHVYWYRQLPEEGLKFMVYLQKENIIDESGMPKERFSAEFPKEGPSILRIQQVVRGDSAAYFCASSLDRGDTQYFGPGTRLTVL.

The V call is TRBV6-5, the J call TRBJ2-2; no clear D gene. The CDR3 runs 14 residues. Germline values: CDR1 MNHEY, CDR2 SVGAGI. Trimming cost V 2 bases and J 1 base, with 5 bases left between them. CDR3 sequence reads: CASSYNRNTGELFF. The CDR3 DNA sequence: TGTGCCAGCAGTTACAACAGGAACACCGGGGAGCTGTTTTTT.

The rearrangement links TRBV29-1 to TRBJ2-1; possible D gene TRBD2, 5 bases. Germline V gene lookup returns CDR1 SQVTM and CDR2 ANQGSEA. The CDR3 covers 12 residues. V dropped 5 bases and J dropped 4 bases, with 9 bases sitting between them. The CDR3 bases are TGCAGCGTTATAAGGAGGTACAATGAGCAGTTCTTC. It encodes CSVIRRYNEQFF.

This clone was recorded only once. The gene calls are TRBV5-1 and TRBJ2-5; TRBD1 might be the D (6 bases). V lost 6 bases and J 4 bases, leaving 16 bases between the germline ends. Germline V gives CDR1 SGHRS, CDR2 YFSETQ. The CDR3 is made up of 14 amino acids. CDR3: CASKVAGVGETQYF. For the CDR3, the DNA is TGCGCCAGCAAGGTGGCAGGGGTGGGAGAGACCCAGTACTTC.

The V gene is TRBV28, the J gene TRBJ1-5, with a possible D match to TRBD1 (5 bases). There are 14 residues in the CDR3. V was trimmed by 10 bases and J by 4 bases, leaving 17 bases between them. CDR1 is MDHEN and CDR2 is SYDVKM in the germline V gene. CDR3 DNA: TGTGCCATCCAATCAGGGCCCTTTAATCAGCCCCAGCATTTT. Translation: CAIQSGPFNQPQHF.

CDR3 residues: CASSQGPRGSYNEQFF. CDR3 nucleotides: TGCGCCAGCAGCCAAGGCCCCCGGGGGTCCTACAATGAGCAGTTCTTC. This chain connects TRBV4-1 to TRBJ2-1; possible D gene TRBD2, 6 bases. The CDR3 spans 16 residues. The V end was cut by 1 base, the J end by 1 base, with 11 bases between. The germline CDR1 and CDR2 sequences are MGHRA and YSYEKL.

V usage is TRBV5-1 and J usage is TRBJ2-2; D is possibly TRBD2 (6 bases). The CDR3 has 16 amino acids. The ends were cut back, 0 bases at V and 5 bases at J, with 14 bases in the middle. Germline CDR1 reads SGHRS; CDR2 reads YFSETQ. The CDR3 DNA is TGCGCCAGCAGCTTGGTTGGCCAAAGCGGGACCGGGGAGCTGTTTTTT. The encoded protein is CASSLVGQSGTGELFF.

The chain combines TRBV28 with TRBJ1-1; D is unresolved. V was shortened by 2 bases and J by 10 bases, with 23 bases between the two germline ends. The V gene's germline CDR1 is MDHEN and CDR2 SYDVKM. This CDR3 comprises 16 residues. CDR3 coding DNA: TGTGCCAGCAGTTTACCCACCGCCCCCTCGGGAATCGGAGCTTTCTTT. This sequence encodes CASSLPTAPSGIGAFF.

V is TRBV10-3 and J is TRBJ2-1; 15 bases fit TRBD2. Trimming removed 3 bases from V and 8 bases from J; junction bases left unmatched: 5. Germline assignment: CDR1 ENHRY and CDR2 SYGVKD. This CDR3 is 16 amino acids long. The CDR3: CAISDRTSGRGDEQFF. The CDR3 DNA sequence: TGTGCCATCAGTGACCGGACTAGCGGGAGGGGCGATGAGCAGTTCTTC.

Concerning this clone: This likely traces to a read error, being one base from a far larger clone. The sample carries other DNA sequences with the same CDR3. The rearrangement joins TRBV30 to TRBJ2-2; TRBD2 agrees at 11 bases. The CDR3 has 17 residues. V trimming: 7 bases; J trimming: 4 bases; junction bases outside the gene matches: 14. CDR1 and CDR2 (germline): GTSNPN, SVGIG (reference sequence). The CDR3 nucleotides read TGTGCCTCGAACCCGACTAGCGGGATGGTTCGCACCGGGGAGCTGTTTTTT. Translation gives CASNPTSGMVRTGELFF.

V is TRBV10-3 and J is TRBJ1-1; the D is unclear. Germline CDR1 reads ENHRY; CDR2 reads SYGVKD. The CDR3 has 14 amino acids. V shed 4 bases and J shed 4 bases, with 13 bases lying between them. The CDR3 DNA follows: TGTGCCATCAGTGCCCCAGCCTTGAGCACTGAAGCTTTCTTT. Its protein is CAISAPALSTEAFF.

This rearrangement joins TRBV10-3 to TRBJ2-7; possibly TRBD1 or TRBD2 for D (6 bases each). The CDR3 loop spans 15 amino acids. Trimming stripped 0 bases from V and 5 bases from J, with 14 bases between. Germline V gives CDR1 ENHRY, CDR2 SYGVKD. CDR3 residues: CAISESIGGRHEQYF. The CDR3 nucleotides are TGTGCCATCAGTGAGTCGATAGGGGGGCGACACGAGCAGTACTTC.

V gene TRBV29-1 combines with J gene TRBJ2-5, with 16 bases matching TRBD2. V lost 6 bases to trimming and J lost 5 bases; unmatched junction nucleotides: 9. The germline CDR1 and CDR2 sequences are SQVTM and ANQGSEA. The CDR3 contains 16 residues. DNA of the CDR3: TGCAGCGTAGGGGGACTAGCGGGAGGGCGAAGCGAGACCCAGTACTTC. Protein product: CSVGGLAGGRSETQYF. The full variable domain, its missing parts supplied by reference TRBV29-1 and TRBJ2-5, is SAVISQKPSRDICQRGTSLTIQCQVDSQVTMMFWYRQQPGQSLTLIATANQGSEATYESGFVIDKFPISRPNLTFSTLTVSNMSPEDSSIYLCSVGGLAGGRSETQYFGPGTRLLVL.

V gene TRBV11-2 combines with J gene TRBJ2-2, with 8 bases identical to TRBD1. V lost 3 bases, J lost 5 bases, and 5 bases stayed unmatched. The CDR3 runs 15 residues. CDR1 is SGHAT and CDR2 is FQNNGV in the germline V gene. CDR3 residues: CASSFGQGWTGELFF. CDR3 DNA sequence: TGTGCCAGCAGCTTTGGACAGGGTTGGACCGGGGAGCTGTTTTTT.

The rearrangement links TRBV27 to TRBJ2-7; 11 positions agree with TRBD2. The CDR3 loop spans 15 amino acids. Germline trimming cut 5 bases from V and 4 bases from J; bases unmatched to any gene: 7. The germline V gene has CDR1 MNHEY and CDR2 SMNVEV (reference sequence). CDR3 in amino acids: CASSQVLAGVYEQYF. The CDR3 DNA reads TGTGCCAGCAGTCAAGTACTAGCGGGAGTGTACGAGCAGTACTTC.

The chain joins TRBV7-2 to TRBJ1-2; D not certain. The CDR3 is made up of 12 amino acids. Trimming removed 6 bases from V and 8 bases from J, with 13 bases in between. CDR1 and CDR2 (germline): SGHTA, FQGNSA. The CDR3 loop is CASRMPGQGYTF. The CDR3 region has the DNA TGTGCCAGCAGAATGCCCGGGCAGGGCTACACCTTC.

Remarks on this clone: Given a far larger clone just one base away, this is likely a sequencing read error. The V call is TRBV25-1, the J call TRBJ1-2; D is possibly TRBD1 (6 bases). Trimming stripped 4 bases from V and 4 bases from J, with 22 bases between. The CDR3 runs 17 residues. Germline V lookup: CDR1 MGHDK, CDR2 SYGVNS. The chain's CDR3 is CASSGEPGADSGYGYTF. DNA for the CDR3: TGTGCCAGCAGTGGAGAGCCAGGGGCCGATTCTGGCTATGGCTACACCTTC.